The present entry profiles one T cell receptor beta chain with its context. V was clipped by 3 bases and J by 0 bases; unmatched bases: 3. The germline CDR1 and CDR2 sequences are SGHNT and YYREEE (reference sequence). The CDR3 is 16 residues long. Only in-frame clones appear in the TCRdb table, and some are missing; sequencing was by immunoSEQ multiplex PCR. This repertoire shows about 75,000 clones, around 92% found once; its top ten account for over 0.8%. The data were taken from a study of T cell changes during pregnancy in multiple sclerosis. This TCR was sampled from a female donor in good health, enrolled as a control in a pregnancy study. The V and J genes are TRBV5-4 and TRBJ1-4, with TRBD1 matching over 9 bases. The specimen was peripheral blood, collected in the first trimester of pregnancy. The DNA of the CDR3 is TGTGCCAGCAGCTCGGGACAGGGTGCAACTAATGAAAAACTGTTTTTT. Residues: CASSSGQGATNEKLFF. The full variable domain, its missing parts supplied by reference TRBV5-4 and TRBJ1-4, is ETGVTQSPTHLIKTRGQQVTLRCSSQSGHNTVSWYQQALGQGPQFIFQYYREEENGRGNFPPRFSGLQFPNYSSELNVNALELDDSALYLCASSSGQGATNEKLFFGSGTQLSVL.